This T cell receptor (beta chain) was found in a study of T cells after yellow fever vaccination. TCRdb re-called the 5' RACE reads with MiXCR, one entry per CDR3 protein. The table has about 360,000 distinct CDR3 sequences, 6.2% seen once; the top ten hold approximately 15%. The V and J ends lost 0 bases and 2 bases, in that order; junction bases with no gene match: 1. Looked up from germline, CDR1 is ENHRY and CDR2 is SYGVKD. There are 15 residues in the CDR3. This clonotype was counted a few times. V gene TRBV10-3 combines with J gene TRBJ1-5, with 7 bases matching TRBD1. The sample in question was PBMCs, obtained 5 days after the yellow fever booster vaccination. The clonotype was recovered from a man aged 25-45 years who received the YFV17D yellow fever vaccine. Written as DNA, the CDR3 is TGTGCCATCAGTGAGTCCGGACAGGGCAATCAGCCCCAGCATTTT. It is translated as CAISESGQGNQPQHF.